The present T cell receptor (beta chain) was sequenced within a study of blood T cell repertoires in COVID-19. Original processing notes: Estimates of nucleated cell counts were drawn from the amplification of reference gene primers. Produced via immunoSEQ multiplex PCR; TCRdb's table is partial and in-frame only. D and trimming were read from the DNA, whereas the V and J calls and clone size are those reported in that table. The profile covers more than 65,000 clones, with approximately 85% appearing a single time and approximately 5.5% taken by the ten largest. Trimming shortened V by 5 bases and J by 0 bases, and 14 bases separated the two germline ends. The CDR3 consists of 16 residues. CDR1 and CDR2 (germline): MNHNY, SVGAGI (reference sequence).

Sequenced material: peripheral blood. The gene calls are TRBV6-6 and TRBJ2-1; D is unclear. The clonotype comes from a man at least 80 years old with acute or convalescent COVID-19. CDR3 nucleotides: TGTGCCAGCAGTCGTCTGGCCCCCAGCTCCTACAATGAGCAGTTCTTC. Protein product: CASSRLAPSSYNEQFF.